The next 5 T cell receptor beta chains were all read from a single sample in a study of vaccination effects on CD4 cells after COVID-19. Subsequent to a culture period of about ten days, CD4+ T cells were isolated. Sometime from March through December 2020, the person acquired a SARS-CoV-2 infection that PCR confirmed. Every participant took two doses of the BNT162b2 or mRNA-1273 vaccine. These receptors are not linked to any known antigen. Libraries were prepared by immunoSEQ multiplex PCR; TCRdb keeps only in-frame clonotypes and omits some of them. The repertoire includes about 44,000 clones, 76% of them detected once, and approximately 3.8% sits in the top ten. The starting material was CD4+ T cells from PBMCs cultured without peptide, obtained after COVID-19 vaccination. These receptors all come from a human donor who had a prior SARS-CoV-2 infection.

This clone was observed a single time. CDR3 bases: TGTGCCAGCAGTACCCTGAACACTGAAGCTTTCTTT. Translating gives CASSTLNTEAFF. This chain uses TRBV28 with TRBJ1-1; D is unclear. V was trimmed by 5 bases and J by 0 bases, leaving 4 bases between them. The CDR3 length is 12 residues. Germline-derived CDR1 and CDR2 are MDHEN and SYDVKM. The full variable domain, its missing parts supplied by reference TRBV28 and TRBJ1-1, is DVKVTQSSRYLVKRTGEKVFLECVQDMDHENMFWYRQDPGLGLRLIYFSYDVKMKEKGDIPEGYSVSREKKERFSLILESASTNQTSMYLCASSTLNTEAFFGQGTRLTVV.

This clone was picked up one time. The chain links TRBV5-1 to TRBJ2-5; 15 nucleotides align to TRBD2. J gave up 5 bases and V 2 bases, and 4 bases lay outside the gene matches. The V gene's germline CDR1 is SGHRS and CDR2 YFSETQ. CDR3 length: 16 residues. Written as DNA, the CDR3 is TGCGCCAGCAGCTTCGGACTAGCGGGAGGGGGGGAGACCCAGTACTTC. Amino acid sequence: CASSFGLAGGGETQYF.

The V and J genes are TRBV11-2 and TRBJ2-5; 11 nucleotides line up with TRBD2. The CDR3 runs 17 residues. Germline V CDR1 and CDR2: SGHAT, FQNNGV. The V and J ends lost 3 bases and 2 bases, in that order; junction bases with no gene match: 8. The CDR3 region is CASSFDLAGGYQETQYF. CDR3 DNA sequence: TGTGCCAGCAGCTTCGACCTAGCGGGAGGCTATCAAGAGACCCAGTACTTC.

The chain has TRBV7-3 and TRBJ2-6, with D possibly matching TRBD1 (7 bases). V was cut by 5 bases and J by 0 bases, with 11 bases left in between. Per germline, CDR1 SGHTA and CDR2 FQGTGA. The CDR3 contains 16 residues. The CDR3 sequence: CASSPGGFSGANVLTF. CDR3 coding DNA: TGTGCCAGCAGCCCAGGGGGGTTCTCTGGGGCCAACGTCCTGACTTTC.

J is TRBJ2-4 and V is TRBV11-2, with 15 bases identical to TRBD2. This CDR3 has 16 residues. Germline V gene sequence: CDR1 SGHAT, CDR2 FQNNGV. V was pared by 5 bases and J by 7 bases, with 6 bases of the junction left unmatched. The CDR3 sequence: CASSLGLAGGFNIQYF. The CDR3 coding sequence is TGTGCCAGCAGCCTGGGACTAGCGGGAGGATTTAACATTCAGTACTTC.